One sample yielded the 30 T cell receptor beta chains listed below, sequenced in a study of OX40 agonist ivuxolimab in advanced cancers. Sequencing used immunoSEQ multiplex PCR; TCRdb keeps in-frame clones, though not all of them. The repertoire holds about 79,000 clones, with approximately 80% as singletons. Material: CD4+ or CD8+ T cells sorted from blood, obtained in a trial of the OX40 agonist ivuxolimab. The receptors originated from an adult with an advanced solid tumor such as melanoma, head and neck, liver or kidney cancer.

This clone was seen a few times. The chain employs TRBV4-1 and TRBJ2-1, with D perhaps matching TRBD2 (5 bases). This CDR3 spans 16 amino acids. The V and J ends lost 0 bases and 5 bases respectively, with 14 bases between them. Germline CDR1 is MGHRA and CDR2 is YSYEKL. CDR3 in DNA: TGCGCCAGCAGCCAAGATCCGGGGAAGCGGCACAATGAGCAGTTCTTC. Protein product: CASSQDPGKRHNEQFF.

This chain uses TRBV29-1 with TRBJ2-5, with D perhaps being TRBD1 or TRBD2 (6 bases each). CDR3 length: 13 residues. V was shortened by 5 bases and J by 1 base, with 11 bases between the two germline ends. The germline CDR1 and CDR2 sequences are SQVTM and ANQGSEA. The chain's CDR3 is CSVSRGVQETQYF. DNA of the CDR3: TGCAGCGTTTCGAGGGGGGTCCAAGAGACCCAGTACTTC.

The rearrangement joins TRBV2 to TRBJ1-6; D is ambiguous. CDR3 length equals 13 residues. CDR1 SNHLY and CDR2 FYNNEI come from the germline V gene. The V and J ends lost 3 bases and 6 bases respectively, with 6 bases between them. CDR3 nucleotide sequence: TGTGCCAGCAGTGATTTCCTTAATTCACCCCTCCACTTT. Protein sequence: CASSDFLNSPLHF.

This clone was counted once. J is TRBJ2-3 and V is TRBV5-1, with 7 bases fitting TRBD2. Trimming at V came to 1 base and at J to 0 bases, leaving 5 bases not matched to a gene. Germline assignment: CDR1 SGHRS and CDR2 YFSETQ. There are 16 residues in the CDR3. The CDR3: CASSLRASGSTDTQYF. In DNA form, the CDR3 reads TGCGCCAGCAGCTTGCGGGCTAGCGGTAGCACAGATACGCAGTATTTT.

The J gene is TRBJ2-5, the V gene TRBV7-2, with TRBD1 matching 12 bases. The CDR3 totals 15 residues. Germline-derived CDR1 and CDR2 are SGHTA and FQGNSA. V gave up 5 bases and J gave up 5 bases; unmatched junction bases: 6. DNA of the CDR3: TGTGCCAGCAGCCTCGGGACAGGGGGCTACGAGACCCAGTACTTC. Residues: CASSLGTGGYETQYF.

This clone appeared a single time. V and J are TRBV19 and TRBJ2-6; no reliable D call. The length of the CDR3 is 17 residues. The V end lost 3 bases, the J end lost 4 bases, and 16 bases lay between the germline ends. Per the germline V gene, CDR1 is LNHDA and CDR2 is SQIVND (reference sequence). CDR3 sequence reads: CASSIYSQFAGANVLTF. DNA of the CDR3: TGTGCCAGTAGTATTTATAGCCAGTTCGCCGGGGCCAACGTCCTGACTTTC.

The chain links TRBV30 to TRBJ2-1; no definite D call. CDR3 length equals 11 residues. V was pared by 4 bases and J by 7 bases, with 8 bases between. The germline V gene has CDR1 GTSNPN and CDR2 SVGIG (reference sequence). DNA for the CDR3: TGTGCCTGGAAGAAAAGTAATGAGCAGTTCTTC. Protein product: CAWKKSNEQFF.

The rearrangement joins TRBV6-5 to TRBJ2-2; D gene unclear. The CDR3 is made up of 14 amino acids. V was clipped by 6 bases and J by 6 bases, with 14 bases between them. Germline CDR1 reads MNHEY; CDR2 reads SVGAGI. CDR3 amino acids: CASRDGRIAGELFF. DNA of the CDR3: TGTGCCAGCAGGGATGGGCGCATTGCCGGGGAGCTGTTTTTT.

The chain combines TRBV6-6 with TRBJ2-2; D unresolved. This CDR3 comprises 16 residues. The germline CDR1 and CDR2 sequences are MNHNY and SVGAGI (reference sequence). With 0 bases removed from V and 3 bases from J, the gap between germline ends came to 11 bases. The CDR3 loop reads CASSYSNPTYTGELFF. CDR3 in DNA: TGTGCCAGCAGTTACTCGAACCCTACTTACACCGGGGAGCTGTTTTTT.

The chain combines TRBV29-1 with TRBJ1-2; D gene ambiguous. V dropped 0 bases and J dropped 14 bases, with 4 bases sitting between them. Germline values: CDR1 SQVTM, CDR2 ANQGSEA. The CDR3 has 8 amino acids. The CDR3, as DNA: TGCAGCGTTGAAGAGGGAACCTTC. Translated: CSVEEGTF.

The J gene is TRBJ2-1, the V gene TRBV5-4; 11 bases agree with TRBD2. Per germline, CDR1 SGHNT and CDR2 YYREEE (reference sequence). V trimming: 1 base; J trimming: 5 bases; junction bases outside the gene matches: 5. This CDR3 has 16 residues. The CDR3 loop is CASSLYLAGGHNEQFF. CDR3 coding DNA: TGTGCCAGCAGCTTGTATCTAGCGGGGGGCCACAATGAGCAGTTCTTC.

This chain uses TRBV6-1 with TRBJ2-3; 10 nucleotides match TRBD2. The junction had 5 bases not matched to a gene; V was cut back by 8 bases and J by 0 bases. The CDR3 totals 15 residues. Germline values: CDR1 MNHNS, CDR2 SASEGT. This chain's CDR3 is CASGLAGASTDTQYF. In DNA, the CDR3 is TGTGCCAGCGGTCTAGCGGGGGCTAGCACAGATACGCAGTATTTT.

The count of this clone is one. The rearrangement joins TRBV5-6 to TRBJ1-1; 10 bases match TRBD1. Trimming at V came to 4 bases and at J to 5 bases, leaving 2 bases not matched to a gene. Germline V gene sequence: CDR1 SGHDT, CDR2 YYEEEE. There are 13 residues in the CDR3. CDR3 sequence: CASSLDRGTEAFF. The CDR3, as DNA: TGTGCCAGCAGCCTGGACAGGGGGACTGAAGCTTTCTTT.

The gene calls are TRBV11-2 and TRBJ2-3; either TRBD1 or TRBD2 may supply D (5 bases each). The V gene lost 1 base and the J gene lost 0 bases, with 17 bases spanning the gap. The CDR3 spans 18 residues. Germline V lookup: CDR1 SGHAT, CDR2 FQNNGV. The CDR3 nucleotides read TGTGCCAGCAGCTTAGCGGGGTGGGGGACGGCTAGCACAGATACGCAGTATTTT. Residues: CASSLAGWGTASTDTQYF.

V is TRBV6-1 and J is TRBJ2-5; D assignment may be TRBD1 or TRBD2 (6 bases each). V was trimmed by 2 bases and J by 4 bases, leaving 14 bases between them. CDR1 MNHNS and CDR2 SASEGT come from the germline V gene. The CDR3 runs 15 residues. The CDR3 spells CASSEMDGGPETQYF. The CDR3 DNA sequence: TGTGCCAGCAGTGAAATGGATGGGGGGCCAGAGACCCAGTACTTC.

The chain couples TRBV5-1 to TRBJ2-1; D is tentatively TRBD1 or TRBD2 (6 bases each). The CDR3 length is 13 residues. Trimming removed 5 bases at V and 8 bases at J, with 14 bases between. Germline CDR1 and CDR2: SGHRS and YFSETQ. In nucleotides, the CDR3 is TGCGCCAGCAGAAGGGGGGTTGGAGATGAGCAGTTCTTC. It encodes CASRRGVGDEQFF.

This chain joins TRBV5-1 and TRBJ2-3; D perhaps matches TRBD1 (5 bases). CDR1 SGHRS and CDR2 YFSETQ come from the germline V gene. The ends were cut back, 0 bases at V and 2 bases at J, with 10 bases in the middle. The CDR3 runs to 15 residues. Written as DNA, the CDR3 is TGCGCCAGCAGCTTGGGGGGCGAATACACAGATACGCAGTATTTT. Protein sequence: CASSLGGEYTDTQYF.

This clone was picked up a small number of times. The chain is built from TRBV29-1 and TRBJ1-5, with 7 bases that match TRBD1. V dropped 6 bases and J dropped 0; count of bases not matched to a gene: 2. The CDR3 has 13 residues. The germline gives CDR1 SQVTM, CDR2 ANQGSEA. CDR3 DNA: TGCAGCGTCGGGACAGATAGCAATCAGCCCCAGCATTTT. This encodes CSVGTDSNQPQHF.

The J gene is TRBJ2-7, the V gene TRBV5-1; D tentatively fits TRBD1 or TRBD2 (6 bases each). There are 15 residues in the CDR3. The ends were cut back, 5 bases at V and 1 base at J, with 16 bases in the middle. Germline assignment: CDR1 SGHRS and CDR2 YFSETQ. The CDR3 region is CASSSRGAASYEQYF. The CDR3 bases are TGCGCCAGCAGTTCGAGGGGGGCCGCTTCCTACGAGCAGTACTTC.

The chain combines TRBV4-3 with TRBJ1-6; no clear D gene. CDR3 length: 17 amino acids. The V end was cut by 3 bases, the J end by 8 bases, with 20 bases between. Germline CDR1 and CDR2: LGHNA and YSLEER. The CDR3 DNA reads TGCGCCAGCAGCCACCCCGGGCCACTGGCTCAGCATTCACCCCTCCACTTT. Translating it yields CASSHPGPLAQHSPLHF.

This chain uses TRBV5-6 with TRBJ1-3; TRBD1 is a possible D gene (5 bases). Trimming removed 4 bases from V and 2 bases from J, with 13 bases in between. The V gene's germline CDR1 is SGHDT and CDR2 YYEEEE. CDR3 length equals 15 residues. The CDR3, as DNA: TGTGCCAGCAGCCCAACGTGGGGGGCTGGAAACACCATATATTTT. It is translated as CASSPTWGAGNTIYF.

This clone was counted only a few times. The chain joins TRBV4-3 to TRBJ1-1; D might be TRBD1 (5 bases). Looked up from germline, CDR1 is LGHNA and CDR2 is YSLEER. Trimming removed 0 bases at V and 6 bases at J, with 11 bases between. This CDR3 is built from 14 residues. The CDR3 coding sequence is TGCGCCAGCAGCCAAGATAAACGGGGCGCTGAAGCTTTCTTT. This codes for CASSQDKRGAEAFF.

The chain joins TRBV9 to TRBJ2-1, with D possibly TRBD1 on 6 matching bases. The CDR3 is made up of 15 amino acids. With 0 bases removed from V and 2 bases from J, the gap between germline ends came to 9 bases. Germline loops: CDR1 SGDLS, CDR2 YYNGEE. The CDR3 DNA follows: TGTGCCAGCAGCGTAGACAGGGCTGCCTACAATGAGCAGTTCTTC. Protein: CASSVDRAAYNEQFF. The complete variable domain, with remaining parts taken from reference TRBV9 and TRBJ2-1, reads DSGVTQTPKHLITATGQRVTLRCSPRSGDLSVYWYQQSLDQGLQFLIQYYNGEERAKGNILERFSAQQFPDLHSELNLSSLELGDSALYFCASSVDRAAYNEQFFGPGTRLTVL.

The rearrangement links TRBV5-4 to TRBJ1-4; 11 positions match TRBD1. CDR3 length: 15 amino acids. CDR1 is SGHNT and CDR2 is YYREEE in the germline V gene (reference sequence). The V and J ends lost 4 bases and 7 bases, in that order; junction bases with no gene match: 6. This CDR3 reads CASSPPGTGGEKLFF. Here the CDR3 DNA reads TGTGCCAGCAGCCCACCCGGGACAGGGGGTGAAAAACTGTTTTTT.

This CDR3 reads CASSKDRGGETQYF. Written as DNA, the CDR3 is TGTGCCAGCAGTAAGGACAGGGGTGGAGAGACCCAGTACTTC. This chain joins TRBV11-2 and TRBJ2-5; 9 bases agree with TRBD1. V trimming: 6 bases; J trimming: 4 bases; junction bases outside the gene matches: 6. CDR3 length: 14 amino acids. Germline CDR1 reads SGHAT; CDR2 reads FQNNGV. Full variable domain (rest looked up from reference TRBV11-2 and TRBJ2-5): EAGVAQSPRYKIIEKRQSVAFWCNPISGHATLYWYQQILGQGPKLLIQFQNNGVVDDSQLPKDRFSAERLKGVDSTLKIQPAKLEDSAVYLCASSKDRGGETQYFGPGTRLLVL.

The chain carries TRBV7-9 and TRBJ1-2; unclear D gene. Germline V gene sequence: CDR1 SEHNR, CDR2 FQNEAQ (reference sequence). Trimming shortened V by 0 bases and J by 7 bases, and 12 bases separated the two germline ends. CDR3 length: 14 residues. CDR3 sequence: CASSLASSRLGYTF. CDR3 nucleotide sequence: TGTGCCAGCAGCTTAGCATCTAGCAGACTTGGCTACACCTTC.

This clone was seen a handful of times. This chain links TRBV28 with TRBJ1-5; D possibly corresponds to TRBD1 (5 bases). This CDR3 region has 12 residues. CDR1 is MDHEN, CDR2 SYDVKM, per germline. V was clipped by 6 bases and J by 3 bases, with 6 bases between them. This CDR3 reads CASRGVNQPQHF. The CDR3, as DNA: TGTGCCAGCAGGGGGGTCAATCAGCCCCAGCATTTT. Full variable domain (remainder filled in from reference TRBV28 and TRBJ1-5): DVKVTQSSRYLVKRTGEKVFLECVQDMDHENMFWYRQDPGLGLRLIYFSYDVKMKEKGDIPEGYSVSREKKERFSLILESASTNQTSMYLCASRGVNQPQHFGDGTRLSIL.

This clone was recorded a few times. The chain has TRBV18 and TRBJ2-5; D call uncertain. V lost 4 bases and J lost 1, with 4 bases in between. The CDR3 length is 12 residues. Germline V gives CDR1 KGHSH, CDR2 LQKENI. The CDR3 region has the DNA TGTGCCAGCTCACGCCCCCAAGAGACCCAGTACTTC. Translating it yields CASSRPQETQYF.

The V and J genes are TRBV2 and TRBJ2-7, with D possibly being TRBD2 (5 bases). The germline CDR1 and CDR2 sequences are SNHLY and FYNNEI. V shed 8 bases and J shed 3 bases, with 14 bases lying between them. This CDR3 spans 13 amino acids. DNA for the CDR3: TGTGCCAGCCAGCGGACCTTCCTCTACGAGCAGTACTTC. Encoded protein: CASQRTFLYEQYF.

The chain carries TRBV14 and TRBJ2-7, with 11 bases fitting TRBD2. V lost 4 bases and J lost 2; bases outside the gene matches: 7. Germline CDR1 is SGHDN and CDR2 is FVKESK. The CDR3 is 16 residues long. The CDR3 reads CASSPLLLAGAYEQYF. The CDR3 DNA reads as TGTGCCAGCAGCCCATTGTTACTAGCGGGAGCCTACGAGCAGTACTTC.